This TCR beta chain was sequenced during a study of identical twins. Study-wide results and limits: The more abundant beta clonotypes in cord blood had fewer insertions, and memory repertoires did not show this. Partial confounding of zero-insertion analyses by invariant MAIT and iNKT cells was possible.

A remark on this clonotype: Its antigen is unknown.

TCRdb redid the calling of the 5' RACE reads with MiXCR, one entry per CDR3 protein. The sample lists 400,000 or so distinct CDR3 sequences; approximately 9.1% were seen once. This CDR3 is built from 13 residues. V was clipped by 1 base and J by 2 bases; unmatched bases: 0. CDR1 is GTSNPN, CDR2 SVGIG, per germline (reference sequence). The TCR originated in a woman aged 45-65 years in good health. The chain links TRBV30 to TRBJ2-5; 8 positions agree with TRBD2. Sequenced input: naive T cells sorted from blood. In DNA form, the CDR3 reads TGTGCCTGGAGTGCGGGGGGGCAAGAGACCCAGTACTTC. It is translated as CAWSAGGQETQYF.